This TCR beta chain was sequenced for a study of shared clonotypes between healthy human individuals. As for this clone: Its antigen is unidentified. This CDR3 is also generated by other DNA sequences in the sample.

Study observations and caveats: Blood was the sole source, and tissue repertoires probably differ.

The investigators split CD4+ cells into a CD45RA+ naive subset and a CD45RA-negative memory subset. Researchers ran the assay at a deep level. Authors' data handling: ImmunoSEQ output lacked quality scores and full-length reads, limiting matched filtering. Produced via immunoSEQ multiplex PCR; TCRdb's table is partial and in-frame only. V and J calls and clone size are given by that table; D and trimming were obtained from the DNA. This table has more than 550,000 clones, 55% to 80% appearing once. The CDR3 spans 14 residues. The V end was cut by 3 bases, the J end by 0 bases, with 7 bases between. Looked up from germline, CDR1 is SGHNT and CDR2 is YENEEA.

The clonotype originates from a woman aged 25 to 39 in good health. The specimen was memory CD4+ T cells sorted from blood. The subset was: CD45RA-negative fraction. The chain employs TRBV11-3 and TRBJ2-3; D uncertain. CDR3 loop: CASSLGGSTDTQYF. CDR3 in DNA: TGTGCCAGCAGCTTGGGCGGTAGCACAGATACGCAGTATTTT.